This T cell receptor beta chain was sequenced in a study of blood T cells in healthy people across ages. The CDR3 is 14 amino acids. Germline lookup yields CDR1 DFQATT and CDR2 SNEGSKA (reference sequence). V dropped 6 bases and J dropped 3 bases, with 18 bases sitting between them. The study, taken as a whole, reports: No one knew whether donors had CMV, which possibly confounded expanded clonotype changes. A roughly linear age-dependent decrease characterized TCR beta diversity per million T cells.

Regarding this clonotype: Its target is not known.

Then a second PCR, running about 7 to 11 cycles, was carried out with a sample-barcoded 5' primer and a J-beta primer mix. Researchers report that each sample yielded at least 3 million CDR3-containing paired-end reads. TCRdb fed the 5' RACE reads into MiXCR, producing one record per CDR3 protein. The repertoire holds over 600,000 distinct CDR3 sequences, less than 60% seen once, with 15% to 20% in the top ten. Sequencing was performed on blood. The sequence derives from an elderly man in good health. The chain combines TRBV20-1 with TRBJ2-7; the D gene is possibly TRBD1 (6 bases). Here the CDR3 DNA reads TGCAGTGCAACTTCCGACAGGATCCTCTACGAGCAGTACTTC. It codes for CSATSDRILYEQYF.